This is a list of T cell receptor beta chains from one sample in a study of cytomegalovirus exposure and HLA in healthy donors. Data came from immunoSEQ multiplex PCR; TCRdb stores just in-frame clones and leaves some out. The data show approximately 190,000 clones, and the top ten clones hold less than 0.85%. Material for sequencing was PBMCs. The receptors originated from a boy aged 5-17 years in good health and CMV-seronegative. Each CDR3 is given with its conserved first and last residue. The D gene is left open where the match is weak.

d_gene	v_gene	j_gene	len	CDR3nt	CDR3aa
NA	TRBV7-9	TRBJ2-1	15	TGTGCCAGCAGCTCAAATAAGGGGTTCGACAATGAGCAGTTCTTC	CASSSNKGFDNEQFF
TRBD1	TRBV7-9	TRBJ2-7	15	TGTGCCAGCAGCTTAGTGGGACAGATAGCCTACGAGCAGTACTTC	CASSLVGQIAYEQYF
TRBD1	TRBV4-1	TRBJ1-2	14	TGCGCCAGCAGCCAAGCAGGGGGCGAGTATGGCTACACCTTC	CASSQAGGEYGYTF
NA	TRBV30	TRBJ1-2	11	TGTGCCTGGAGCGACCGCTGGGCATACACCTTC	CAWSDRWAYTF
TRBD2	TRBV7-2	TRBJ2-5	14	TGTGCCAGCAGTCGAGCGGGAATCGGAGAGACCCAGTACTTC	CASSRAGIGETQYF
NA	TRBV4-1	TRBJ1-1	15	TGCGCCAGCAGCTCACCGGGGGGGACGAACACTGAAGCTTTCTTT	CASSSPGGTNTEAFF
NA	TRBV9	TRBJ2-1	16	TGTGCCAGCAGCGGACTACAGGGAAGCTCCTACAATGAGCAGTTCTTC	CASSGLQGSSYNEQFF
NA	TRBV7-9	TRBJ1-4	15	TGTGCCAGCAGCTTCCTCAGGGAGGATAATGAAAAACTGTTTTTT	CASSFLREDNEKLFF
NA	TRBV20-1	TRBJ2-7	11	TGCAGTGCTAGAGAGACTTACGAGCAGTACTTC	CSARETYEQYF
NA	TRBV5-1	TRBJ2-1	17	TGCGCCAGCAGCTTGAGACTTCTCGCGGAGGTAGGAAATGAGCAGTTCTTC	CASSLRLLAEVGNEQFF
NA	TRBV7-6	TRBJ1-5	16	TGTGCCAGCAGCTTCAGGGGCAATTATAGCAATCAGCCCCAGCATTTT	CASSFRGNYSNQPQHF
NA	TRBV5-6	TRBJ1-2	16	TGTGCCAGCAGCCCCGGGGCGGGGCGCTCGGACTATGGCTACACCTTC	CASSPGAGRSDYGYTF
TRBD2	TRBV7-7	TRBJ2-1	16	TGTGCTAGCAGCTTGTCTGCGGGGGGTGGACACAATGAGCAGTTCTTC	CASSLSAGGGHNEQFF
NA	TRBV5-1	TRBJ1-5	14	TGCGCCAGCAGCTTGGGGACAGCGAATCAGCCCCAGCATTTT	CASSLGTANQPQHF
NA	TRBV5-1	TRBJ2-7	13	TGCGCCAGCAGCGCGGGCGACAGGTACGAGCAGTACTTC	CASSAGDRYEQYF
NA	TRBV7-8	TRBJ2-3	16	TGTGCCAGCAGCTTAGCCGGTGGGGCGGGGATAGATACGCAGTATTTT	CASSLAGGAGIDTQYF
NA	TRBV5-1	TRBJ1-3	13	TGCGCCAGCAGCCAGACGGGTTGGGACACCATATATTTT	CASSQTGWDTIYF
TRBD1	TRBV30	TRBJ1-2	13	TGTGCCTGGAGCTTCCAGACAGGGGATGGCTACACCTTC	CAWSFQTGDGYTF
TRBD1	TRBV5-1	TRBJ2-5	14	TGCGCCAGCAGCTCCACTCCAGGGGGAGAGACCCAGTACTTC	CASSSTPGGETQYF
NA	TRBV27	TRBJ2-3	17	TGTGCCAGCAGTTTATTTCAGGGGTCAAAAAGCACAGATACGCAGTATTTT	CASSLFQGSKSTDTQYF
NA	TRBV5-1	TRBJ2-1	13	TGCGCCAGCACCCGCGGCGGGGCGGATGAGCAGTTCTTC	CASTRGGADEQFF
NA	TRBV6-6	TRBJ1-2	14	TGTGCCAGCAGTTCGGGGGAGAATAACTATGGCTACACCTTC	CASSSGENNYGYTF
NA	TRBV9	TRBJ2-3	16	TGTGCCAGCAGCGCACTTCAACTAGCCCCAACAGATACGCAGTATTTT	CASSALQLAPTDTQYF
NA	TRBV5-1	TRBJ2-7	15	TGCGCCAGCCGCTCGGGCGCGGGGGCATCCTACGAGCAGTACTTC	CASRSGAGASYEQYF
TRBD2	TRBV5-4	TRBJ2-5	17	TGTGCCAGCAGCTTGGGGCTAGCGGGGGGACCGCTGGAGACCCAGTACTTC	CASSLGLAGGPLETQYF
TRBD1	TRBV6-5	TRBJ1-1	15	TGTGCCAGCCAACCTACGACAGGGTTGAACACTGAAGCTTTCTTT	CASQPTTGLNTEAFF
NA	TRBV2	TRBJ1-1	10	TGTGCCCGAGACGGGGGGAAAGCTTTCTTT	CARDGGKAFF
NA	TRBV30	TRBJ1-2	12	TGTGCCTGGCGTATCTTGGGGGGAGGCTACACCTTC	CAWRILGGGYTF